This T cell receptor beta chain originates from a study of T cells after somatic rescue of genetic block. Repertoires were generated with immunoSEQ multiplex PCR, while TCRdb's copy carries only in-frame clones and drops some. The table shows about 120,000 clones, with just over 90% occurring only once. The germline gives CDR1 LGHNA, CDR2 YNFKEQ. The V and J ends lost 1 base and 2 bases respectively, with 14 bases between them. This CDR3 has 16 amino acids. The chain links TRBV4-2 to TRBJ2-5; weak D call: TRBD1 (6 bases). The clonotype comes from a woman aged 18-29 years. Sample: peripheral blood mononuclear cells (PBMCs). In DNA, the CDR3 is TGTGCCAGCAGCCAAGCCGGACAGAAGACACAAGAGACCCAGTACTTC. Amino acid sequence: CASSQAGQKTQETQYF.